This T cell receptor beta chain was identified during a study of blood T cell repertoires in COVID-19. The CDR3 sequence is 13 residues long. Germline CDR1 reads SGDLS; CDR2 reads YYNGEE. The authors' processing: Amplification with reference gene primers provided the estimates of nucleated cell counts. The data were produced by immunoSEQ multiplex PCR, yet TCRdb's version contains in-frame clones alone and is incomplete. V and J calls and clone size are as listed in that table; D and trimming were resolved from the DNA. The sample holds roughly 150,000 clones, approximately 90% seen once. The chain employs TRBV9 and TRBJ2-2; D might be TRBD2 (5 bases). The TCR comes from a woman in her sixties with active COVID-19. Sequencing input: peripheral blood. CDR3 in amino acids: CASRRGNTGELFF. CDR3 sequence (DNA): TGTGCTTCGCGCCGGGGGAACACCGGGGAGCTGTTTTTT.